This T cell receptor beta chain originates from a study of T cell responses to AZD1222 COVID-19 vaccine (dated by TCRdb to about 2021). In terms of the full investigation: A total of 233 trial participants underwent TCR sequencing, of whom some 210 received two doses of AZD1222 and about 25 received two doses of the MenACWY control vaccine. Enrollment into the trials was organized by age into subgroups of 18-55, 56-69 and 70-plus years, and those subgroups contained roughly 140, 27 and 60 TCR-sequenced participants, respectively. On the study overall, not on this receptor specifically: Most participants were white British and females outnumbered males, and the authors suggested that clonal diversity may have been underestimated. Vaccine-associated CD4 TCRs spanned the whole spike protein, with dominant responses in regions 160-218 and 743-854. Because no day 14 peak-response samples were available, repertoires were characterized only after the peak T cell response. The 56-69-year group was small, and its depth increase did not reach significance, likely because of low power. After two AZD1222 doses, spike-specific TCR breadth and depth were significantly higher than at day 0 and than in MenACWY recipients. Conclusions about previously exposed vaccinees are limited, since just 6 or 7 AZD1222 recipients were seropositive for SARS-CoV-2 at baseline. Reportedly, almost half of the unique spike-specific TCRs recognized epitopes lying outside the regions that are mutated in the B.1.351 and B.1.1.7 variants.

What the time point label conveys for this sample: about 28 days (+/-7) after the second vaccine dose. AZD1222 recipients given second doses at about 4 weeks or at about 12 weeks were pooled, since spike-specific TCR depth and breadth were not found to differ between the two schedules. Vaccinee samples came from UK trials COV001 and COV002, including a single-blind randomized controlled phase 2/3 trial of AZD1222 (ChAdOx1 nCoV-19) in healthy adults. For TCRbeta chain sequencing, PBMC samples from trial participants were taken at day 0 and at day 28 after the second dose. About this clone itself: Its cognate antigen has yet to be identified. Base-call qualities are not available, and no considerably larger clone is one nucleotide away.

The CDR3 regions of human TCRbeta chains were analyzed by immunosequencing. The paper's processing steps were these. Repertoire TCRs were matched against a reference library of SARS-CoV-2-specific TCRs generated with the MIRA antigen-specificity platform. Breadth was defined as the fraction of unique TCRs that were SARS-CoV-2-associated. Depth was defined as the fraction of total T cells that were SARS-CoV-2-associated. Each spike-specific TCR was assigned to its reactive spike region and to a CD4 or CD8 class using the MIRA data. Log10-transformed breadth and depth values were compared by one-way ANOVA with Sidak's multiple comparisons tests. Entries here come from immuneACCESS through TCRdb and include only in-frame sequences with V and J called. Some clones fail to appear in such tables; in the studies checked, an unresolved V gene covers under half of the shortfall, and the cause of the remainder is unknown. V, J and clone size derive from that table, while D and trimming were established from the DNA sequence. This sample gives 180,000 or so clones in total; 92% of them show up just once. Clones ranked in the top ten supply 1.3% of the sample.

The source of this sequence is an adult who received the AZD1222 COVID-19 vaccine. The sequencing used peripheral blood, collected 28 days after the second AZD1222 dose.

The bases read TGCAGCGTTGAAGTACAGGGGAGTGCAGATCCGTTCTTC. It is translated as CSVEVQGSADPFF. In this chain, TRBV29-1 is recombined with TRBJ2-1, with 7 junctional bases fitting TRBD1. Its CDR3 holds 13 amino acids, cysteine through phenylalanine. Solely the CDR3 DNA is kept, with 39 bases framed from the first base. The germline V gene encodes CDR1 SQVTM and CDR2 ANQGSEA. Ends trimmed: V by 1 base, J by 15 bases; bases unmatched to a gene: 12.